The rows below give T cell receptor beta chains drawn from one sample of a study of cytomegalovirus exposure and HLA in healthy donors. Sequencing used immunoSEQ multiplex PCR; TCRdb keeps in-frame clones, though not all of them. The profile shows about 140,000 clones, about 75% of them singletons. Sequences were obtained from PBMCs. The receptors originated from a man aged 55 to 70 in good health and CMV-seronegative. Each CDR3 is given with its conserved first and last residue. The order of the fields is V gene, D gene, J gene, clone size, CDR3 DNA, CDR3 protein. D genes are given only for firm matches. A row's size may be missing; if present it is once, few, many or a size class.

TRBV5-1	-	TRBJ2-2	few	TGCGCCAGCAGCTTGGTGGCAGGGAAGGCCGGGGAGCTGTTTTTT	CASSLVAGKAGELFF
TRBV7-2	-	TRBJ1-2	-	TGTGCCAGCAGCTTAAGAGGCAGGGACTATGGCTACACCTTC	CASSLRGRDYGYTF
TRBV30	TRBD1	TRBJ2-7	-	TGTGCCTGGAGGACAGGGAGTGGGCAGTACTTC	CAWRTGSGQYF
TRBV27	-	TRBJ1-5	-	TGTGCCAGCAGTTTTCTGGGAGGTCCCCAGCATTTT	CASSFLGGPQHF
TRBV2	-	TRBJ1-4	few	TGTGCCAGCACGGGCGGGGTGGCTAATGAAAAACTGTTTTTT	CASTGGVANEKLFF
TRBV12-5	-	TRBJ2-1	-	TGTGCTAGTGGTGCGTCCCCCCTCATAAATGAGCAGTTCTTC	CASGASPLINEQFF
TRBV19	TRBD2	TRBJ2-5	-	TGTGCCAGTAGTTCCGGACTAGCGGGAGTTGGAGAGACCCAGTACTTC	CASSSGLAGVGETQYF
TRBV28	TRBD1	TRBJ1-3	-	TGTGCCAGCAGTTTGACAACAGGGGGCCCCGGAAACACCATATATTTT	CASSLTTGGPGNTIYF
TRBV7-9	-	TRBJ1-1	-	TGTGCCAGCAGCTTTCTCAGGAACACTGAAGCTTTCTTT	CASSFLRNTEAFF
TRBV7-8	TRBD2	TRBJ2-5	-	TGTGCCAGCAGCTTACTAGCGGATCAAGAGACCCAGTACTTC	CASSLLADQETQYF
TRBV6-4	TRBD1	TRBJ1-2	-	TGTGCCAGCAGTGGGGACAGGGATAGCTATGGCTACACCTTC	CASSGDRDSYGYTF
TRBV5-6	TRBD2	TRBJ2-7	-	TGTGCCAGCAGCCCTAGCGGGAAAAATTACGAGCAGTACTTC	CASSPSGKNYEQYF
TRBV10-3	TRBD2	TRBJ2-5	-	TGTGCCATCAGTGAGTCGGGGGGGAGGGAGACCCAGTACTTC	CAISESGGRETQYF
TRBV30	-	TRBJ1-4	once	TGTGCCTGGAGTCCAGGGACTTTGCGCGAACTGTTTTTT	CAWSPGTLRELFF
TRBV18	TRBD2	TRBJ2-7	few	TGTGCCAGCTCACCAACACTAGCGCGAGCCTACGAGCAGTACTTC	CASSPTLARAYEQYF
TRBV4-2	-	TRBJ1-6	few	TGTGCCAGCAGCCAAGGCGGGGATTCACCCCTCCACTTT	CASSQGGDSPLHF
TRBV28	TRBD1	TRBJ2-1	-	TGTGCCAGCACTTTTCGGACAGGAGACAATGAGCAGTTCTTC	CASTFRTGDNEQFF
TRBV18	TRBD1	TRBJ2-4	few	TGTGCCAGCTCAGACGGGACAGGAGTAGCCAAAAACATTCAGTACTTC	CASSDGTGVAKNIQYF
TRBV15	-	TRBJ2-3	-	TGTGCCACCAGCCGATCAGGCGGAGGGAACACAGATACGCAGTATTTT	CATSRSGGGNTDTQYF
TRBV10-3	-	TRBJ2-3	-	TGTGCCATCACCCGACACCCTAGCACAGATACGCAGTATTTT	CAITRHPSTDTQYF
TRBV6-1	-	TRBJ1-4	once	TGTGCCAGCACCGAAGATTGGGACACGGGTGGAAAACTGTTTTTT	CASTEDWDTGGKLFF
TRBV7-7	TRBD2	TRBJ2-3	-	TGTGCTAGCAGCTACGATTGGACTAGCCCTCAGTATTTT	CASSYDWTSPQYF
TRBV7-2	TRBD2	TRBJ2-7	few	TGTGCCAGCAGCTTAGCTAGCGGGGGATACGAGCAGTACTTC	CASSLASGGYEQYF
TRBV11-1	TRBD1	TRBJ1-1	-	TGTGCCAGCAGCTTAGCGACAGGGGGCGGCACTGAAGCTTTCTTT	CASSLATGGGTEAFF
TRBV5-1	TRBD1	TRBJ2-3	-	TGCGCCAGCAGTTTTGATACAGGGGCCAGCACAGATACGCAGTATTTT	CASSFDTGASTDTQYF
TRBV29-1	TRBD1	TRBJ2-1	-	TGCAGCGTTGAGACGGACAGGGGTGGCAATGAGCAGTTCTTC	CSVETDRGGNEQFF
TRBV11-3	TRBD2	TRBJ2-7	-	TGTGCCAGCAGCTTGGGGGGGTCCTACGAGCAGTACTTC	CASSLGGSYEQYF
TRBV2	TRBD1	TRBJ2-2	-	TGTGCCAGCAGTGATAATACAGGGGAAGCCGGGGAGCTGTTTTTT	CASSDNTGEAGELFF
TRBV7-7	TRBD1	TRBJ2-7	-	TGTGCTAGCAGCTTAGACAGGGGCTACGAGCAGTACTTC	CASSLDRGYEQYF
TRBV2	-	TRBJ1-2	-	TGTGCCAGCAGTGAAGCTGAGGCAGGGATAGGGTATGGCTACACCTTC	CASSEAEAGIGYGYTF
TRBV27	-	TRBJ2-5	few	TGTGCCAGCAGTTTACTTGGCCCTCAAGAGACCCAGTACTTC	CASSLLGPQETQYF
TRBV27	TRBD1	TRBJ2-1	-	TGTGCCAGCAGTCCCCTCCCAGGGGGCTTCTACAATGAGCAGTTCTTC	CASSPLPGGFYNEQFF
TRBV29-1	-	TRBJ2-3	-	TGCAGCGTTGGGGATTCCAGGGCCACAGATACGCAGTATTTT	CSVGDSRATDTQYF
TRBV2	-	TRBJ2-6	once	TGTGCCAGCTACCGGGACAAGGCATTGCCGGGGGCCAACGTCCTGACTTTC	CASYRDKALPGANVLTF
TRBV7-3	-	TRBJ2-1	-	TGTGCCAGCAGCTTAACACAGGGAGTCGAGCAGTTCTTC	CASSLTQGVEQFF
TRBV5-1	TRBD2	TRBJ2-5	-	TGCGCCAGCAGCTTGGGGACCTTGGCGGGGGGGGAGACCCAGTACTTC	CASSLGTLAGGETQYF
TRBV27	-	TRBJ1-1	-	TGTGCCAGCAGTCAAGACGGAGAAGTAAACACTGAAGCTTTCTTT	CASSQDGEVNTEAFF
TRBV28	-	TRBJ1-1	once	TGTGCCAGCAGCTTTCCTCCTAATCTACAGGGCTCTTTGAACACTGAAGCTTTCTTT	CASSFPPNLQGSLNTEAFF
TRBV5-1	-	TRBJ2-6	-	TGCGCCAGCAGCTTCGGCTCTGGGGCCAACGTCCTGACTTTC	CASSFGSGANVLTF
TRBV5-1	TRBD1	TRBJ1-1	once	TGCGCCAGCAGCCCAACCTTTTTCGACAGGGCGGCCACTGAAGCTTTCTTT	CASSPTFFDRAATEAFF
TRBV5-1	TRBD1	TRBJ2-7	-	TGCGCCAGCAGCCTCCTGACAGGGGGCCACGAGCAGTACTTC	CASSLLTGGHEQYF